This T cell receptor beta chain was found in a study of T cell responses to AZD1222 COVID-19 vaccine. Study in general: Combined were second doses at about 4 or about 12 weeks.

The CDR3 extends over 15 amino acids. Germline V gene data show CDR1 as SGDLS and CDR2 as YYNGEE. V was pared by 4 bases and J by 0 bases, with 11 bases between. General study findings and limits: At 160-218 and 743-854, vaccine-associated CD4 TCRs were dominant, and they spanned spike.

Repertoires were generated with immunoSEQ multiplex PCR, while TCRdb's copy carries only in-frame clones and drops some. The sample holds under 140,000 clones, 85% to 95% seen once. Of note for this clone: Its antigen remains unidentified.

This receptor was taken from an adult in good health. J is TRBJ1-3 and V is TRBV9; D not resolved. The source was peripheral blood, collected on day 0 of AZD1222 vaccination. This CDR3 is CASSLDGFSGNTIYF. In DNA form, the CDR3 reads TGTGCCAGCAGCCTCGACGGATTCTCTGGAAACACCATATATTTT. Based on the CDR3 plus reference TRBV9 and TRBJ1-3, the full variable domain is DSGVTQTPKHLITATGQRVTLRCSPRSGDLSVYWYQQSLDQGLQFLIQYYNGEERAKGNILERFSAQQFPDLHSELNLSSLELGDSALYFCASSLDGFSGNTIYFGEGSWLTVV.